One sample yielded the 30 T cell receptor beta chains listed below, sequenced in a study of shared clonotypes between healthy human individuals. Only in-frame clones appear in the TCRdb table, and some are missing; sequencing was by immunoSEQ multiplex PCR. The table lists about 470,000 clones, more than 75% of them singletons. Sequenced: PBMCs. These receptors were obtained from a woman between 40 and 50 years old in good health. Some clones in this sample may be carry-over from other donors' samples.

This clone was seen only a few times. V and J are TRBV5-4 and TRBJ2-1; TRBD2 might be the D (5 bases). Germline values: CDR1 SGHNT, CDR2 YYREEE (reference sequence). Trimming cost V 4 bases and J 7 bases, with 15 bases left between them. There are 14 residues in the CDR3. The CDR3 DNA reads TGTGCCAGCAGCCAGGAAGGGCGCGGGAATGAGCAGTTCTTC. This gives the protein CASSQEGRGNEQFF.

For this clone: Other DNA sequences in the sample encode the same CDR3. V and J are TRBV18 and TRBJ1-1; D gene ambiguous. Trimming took off 3 bases at V and 3 bases at J, with 8 bases between the two ends. Germline V gives CDR1 KGHSH, CDR2 LQKENI. There are 13 residues in the CDR3. The DNA of the CDR3 is TGTGCCAGCTCACCGTCTCGGGACACTGAAGCTTTCTTT. This gives the protein CASSPSRDTEAFF.

V gene TRBV19 combines with J gene TRBJ2-2; D remains ambiguous. Trimming took 4 bases from V and 8 from J, leaving 11 bases between them. Looked up from germline, CDR1 is LNHDA and CDR2 is SQIVND (reference sequence). The CDR3 totals 13 residues. CDR3 in amino acids: CASSTPRLGELFF. CDR3 bases: TGTGCCAGTAGTACACCGAGGTTAGGGGAGCTGTTTTTT.

This clone has only one observation. The V call is TRBV5-1, the J call TRBJ1-5, with D hard to call. The CDR3 has 15 residues. Trimming stripped 2 bases from V and 0 bases from J, with 9 bases between. CDR1 and CDR2 from the germline V gene are SGHRS and YFSETQ. DNA of the CDR3: TGCGCCAGCAGCTTAGAAGGAAATAGCAATCAGCCCCAGCATTTT. It yields the protein CASSLEGNSNQPQHF.

The chain links TRBV28 to TRBJ2-3; no definite D call. The length of the CDR3 is 17 residues. The V end lost 3 bases, the J end lost 1 base, and 17 bases lay between the germline ends. CDR1 MDHEN and CDR2 SYDVKM come from the germline V gene. CDR3 DNA sequence: TGTGCCAGCAGTTTCAAGGCCCAAACCCGCCGCACAGATACGCAGTATTTT. It is translated as CASSFKAQTRRTDTQYF.

The gene calls are TRBV6-1 and TRBJ2-1, with 10 bases aligning to TRBD1. The J segment lost 7 bases and the V segment lost 6 bases, leaving 9 bases of the junction unmatched. Germline assignment: CDR1 MNHNS and CDR2 SASEGT. This CDR3 is 15 amino acids long. The CDR3 is CASRLSGQGKNEQFF. CDR3 in DNA: TGTGCCAGCAGGCTGTCGGGACAGGGGAAGAATGAGCAGTTCTTC.

V is TRBV5-8 and J is TRBJ2-3, with no clear D. The CDR3 length is 14 residues. Germline lookup yields CDR1 SGHTS and CDR2 YDEGEE. Trimming stripped 1 base from V and 1 base from J, with 7 bases between. The CDR3 here is CASSLHTGTDTQYF. The CDR3 nucleotides read TGTGCCAGCAGCTTGCACACCGGCACAGATACGCAGTATTTT.

As for this clone: One base separates it from a far larger clone, so it is likely a read error. The same CDR3 can be traced to other DNA sequences in this sample. The genes are TRBV7-9 and TRBJ1-6, with D possibly TRBD1 on 6 matching bases. This CDR3 has 14 amino acids. The germline gives CDR1 SEHNR, CDR2 FQNEAQ (reference sequence). CDR3 sequence (DNA): TGTGCCAGCAGCGAAGAGGGGGTAGGGTCACCCCTCCACTTC. Amino acid sequence: CASSEEGVGSPLHF.

This rearrangement joins TRBV4-3 to TRBJ1-5; a possible D gene is TRBD1 (5 bases). The CDR3 contains 15 residues. V shed 1 base and J shed 6 bases, with 13 bases lying between them. CDR1 LGHNA and CDR2 YSLEER come from the germline V gene. Here the CDR3 reads CASSQAREAFQPQHF. The CDR3 nucleotides read TGCGCCAGCAGCCAAGCCAGGGAGGCTTTTCAGCCCCAGCATTTT.

The table lists this clone with many counts. The rearrangement joins TRBV12-5 to TRBJ2-1; 8 positions agree with TRBD1. CDR3 length equals 13 residues. Germline CDR1 is LGHNT and CDR2 is FRNRAP. J lost 6 bases, V lost 7 bases, and 5 bases had no gene match. DNA for the CDR3: TGTGCTAGTGCCCTGGACAGGGCCAATGAGCAGTTCTTC. Translating gives CASALDRANEQFF.

The V and J genes are TRBV27 and TRBJ2-1; D gene unclear. The CDR3 extends over 14 amino acids. V shed 4 bases and J shed 3 bases, with 10 bases lying between them. Germline lookup yields CDR1 MNHEY and CDR2 SMNVEV (reference sequence). CDR3 in amino acids: CASSSRSIYNEQFF. Here the CDR3 DNA reads TGTGCCAGCAGTTCCAGATCCATCTACAATGAGCAGTTCTTC.

This clone was observed a few times. The chain is built from TRBV5-1 and TRBJ2-5, with D hard to call. Trimming cost V 0 bases and J 2 bases, with 11 bases left between them. Germline CDR1 reads SGHRS; CDR2 reads YFSETQ. The CDR3 sequence is 15 residues long. CDR3 bases: TGCGCCAGCAGCTTGGCGGCGGTGAAACAAGAGACCCAGTACTTC. As protein: CASSLAAVKQETQYF.

For this clone: This may arise from a read error, as a much more abundant clone is one base away. The chain has TRBV5-4 and TRBJ2-2; D is uncertain. With 0 bases removed from V and 4 bases from J, the gap between germline ends came to 10 bases. This CDR3 has 15 amino acids. Germline V gene sequence: CDR1 SGHNT, CDR2 YYREEE (reference sequence). CDR3 region: CASSLGLPSTGELFF. CDR3 in DNA: TGTGCCAGCAGCTTGGGCCTTCCGAGCACCGGGGAGCTGTTTTTT.

This chain links TRBV4-1 with TRBJ2-7, with 9 bases matching TRBD2. CDR3 size: 16 residues. Trimming removed 0 bases from V and 6 bases from J; junction bases left unmatched: 9. CDR1 is MGHRA, CDR2 YSYEKL, per germline. The CDR3 DNA sequence: TGCGCCAGCAGCCAAGAAGGCGGGAGGGCCCCTTTCGAGCAGTACTTC. Protein: CASSQEGGRAPFEQYF.

In this sample, this clone turned up a few times. The rearrangement joins TRBV25-1 to TRBJ2-5; TRBD2 matches at 7 bases. The length of the CDR3 is 13 residues. J lost 0 bases, V lost 11 bases, and 6 bases had no gene match. Germline CDR1 and CDR2: MGHDK and SYGVNS. The CDR3 sequence: CAAGSGDQETQYF. The DNA of the CDR3 is TGTGCCGCGGGGAGCGGGGACCAAGAGACCCAGTACTTC.

The rearrangement joins TRBV15 to TRBJ1-5, with D tentatively TRBD1 (5 bases). V was clipped by 4 bases and J by 4 bases, with 17 bases between them. This CDR3 is built from 16 residues. The germline gives CDR1 LNHNV, CDR2 YYDKDF (reference sequence). CDR3 sequence (DNA): TGTGCCACCAGCATAGGGCAGGGCCTTACAAATCAGCCCCAGCATTTT. Translating gives CATSIGQGLTNQPQHF. Looking up the rest from reference TRBV15 and TRBJ1-5 gives the full variable domain: DAMVIQNPRYQVTQFGKPVTLSCSQTLNHNVMYWYQQKSSQAPKLLFHYYDKDFNNEADTPDNFQSRRPNTSFCFLDIRSPGLGDTAMYLCATSIGQGLTNQPQHFGDGTRLSIL.

The rearrangement joins TRBV28 to TRBJ1-4; 8 bases agree with TRBD1. Trimming cost V 5 bases and J 4 bases; bases outside gene matches: 12. The CDR3 is made up of 17 amino acids. From germline, CDR1 is MDHEN and CDR2 SYDVKM. CDR3 sequence: CASSPPGQAAGNEKLFF. In DNA, the CDR3 is TGTGCCAGCAGTCCCCCGGGACAGGCGGCGGGTAATGAAAAACTGTTTTTT.

The V and J genes are TRBV5-1 and TRBJ1-4; TRBD1 matches 11 bases. The CDR3 has 19 residues. The V gene end was trimmed by 4 bases and the J gene end by 1 base; junction bases not matched to a gene: 12. Germline V lookup: CDR1 SGHRS, CDR2 YFSETQ. The CDR3 region is CASSISPLGQGETNEKLFF. CDR3 nucleotides: TGCGCCAGCAGCATCTCCCCCCTGGGACAGGGGGAAACTAATGAAAAACTGTTTTTT. Drawing the rest from reference TRBV5-1 and TRBJ1-4, the complete variable domain is KAGVTQTPRYLIKTRGQQVTLSCSPISGHRSVSWYQQTPGQGLQFLFEYFSETQRNKGNFPGRFSGRQFSNSRSEMNVSTLELGDSALYLCASSISPLGQGETNEKLFFGSGTQLSVL.

Worth noting for this clone: A much larger clone differs from this one at a single base, so this may be a read error. Other nucleotide sequences from this sample produce the same CDR3. V and J are TRBV6-5 and TRBJ2-7, with TRBD1 identical over 9 bases. Germline V lookup: CDR1 MNHEY, CDR2 SVGAGI. The CDR3 extends over 12 amino acids. The J segment lost 2 bases and the V segment lost 8 bases, leaving 1 base of the junction unmatched. CDR3 region: CASGTGTYEQYF. The CDR3 bases are TGTGCCAGCGGGACAGGGACCTACGAGCAGTACTTC.

The chain has TRBV4-1 and TRBJ2-7, with 8 bases lining up with TRBD2. Trimming cost V 3 bases and J 3 bases; bases outside gene matches: 13. Germline lookup yields CDR1 MGHRA and CDR2 YSYEKL. The CDR3 is 17 amino acids. Here the CDR3 reads CASSHPRDGGVIYEQYF. The CDR3 DNA reads TGCGCCAGCAGCCATCCCAGGGACGGGGGGGTCATCTACGAGCAGTACTTC.

CDR3 nucleotide sequence: TGTGCCAGCAGCTTAGAGGGACTAGCCTACTACGAGCAGTACTTC. Amino acids: CASSLEGLAYYEQYF. V is TRBV7-9 and J is TRBJ2-7; 9 bases fit TRBD2. Trimming cost V 1 base and J 3 bases; bases outside gene matches: 4. The CDR3 has 15 amino acids. From germline, CDR1 is SEHNR and CDR2 FQNEAQ (reference sequence). Based on the CDR3 plus reference TRBV7-9 and TRBJ2-7, the full variable domain is DTGVSQNPRHKITKRGQNVTFRCDPISEHNRLYWYRQTLGQGPEFLTYFQNEAQLEKSRLLSDRFSAERPKGSFSTLEIQRTEQGDSAMYLCASSLEGLAYYEQYFGPGTRLTVT.

As to this clone: Other DNA variants within this sample encode the same CDR3. The V and J genes are TRBV5-1 and TRBJ2-7; possible D gene TRBD2, 6 bases. CDR3 length equals 15 residues. Germline V gene lookup returns CDR1 SGHRS and CDR2 YFSETQ. V lost 0 bases, J lost 4 bases, and 14 bases lay in between. CDR3 bases: TGCGCCAGCAGCTTGGGTACGGGAGTCGGGTACGAGCAGTACTTC. Translation gives CASSLGTGVGYEQYF.

In its sample, this clone was seen many times. V and J are TRBV4-2 and TRBJ2-5; 10 nucleotides align to TRBD1. CDR1 LGHNA and CDR2 YNFKEQ come from the germline V gene. The CDR3 consists of 18 residues. Trimming took 4 bases from V and 5 from J; bases not matched to a gene: 16. The CDR3 DNA reads as TGTGCCAGCAGCCGCCAACTACGGGACAGGGGAGGGACGGAGACCCAGTACTTC. It yields the protein CASSRQLRDRGGTETQYF.

Written as DNA, the CDR3 is TGTGCCTGCGGACCGTCCAATTCACCCCTCCACTTT. It is translated as CACGPSNSPLHF. The J gene is TRBJ1-6, the V gene TRBV30; D is undetermined. The V gene lost 6 bases and the J gene lost 7 bases, with 10 bases spanning the gap. The CDR3 sequence is 12 residues long. Germline V lookup: CDR1 GTSNPN, CDR2 SVGIG (reference sequence).

The chain carries TRBV9 and TRBJ2-1; 7 bases line up with TRBD2. The CDR3 spans 16 residues. The V and J ends lost 0 bases and 4 bases, in that order; junction bases with no gene match: 7. Germline-derived CDR1 and CDR2 are SGDLS and YYNGEE. The CDR3 bases are TGTGCCAGCAGCGTAGGGGGCGGGAGTACTTACAATGAGCAGTTCTTC. Translated, it gives CASSVGGGSTYNEQFF.

V gene TRBV6-5 combines with J gene TRBJ2-2; 7 bases map to TRBD1. The J segment lost 3 bases and the V segment lost 6 bases, leaving 7 bases of the junction unmatched. Germline assignment: CDR1 MNHEY and CDR2 SVGAGI. The length of the CDR3 is 15 residues. CDR3 protein: CASRKQGFDTGELFF. As DNA, the CDR3 is TGTGCCAGCAGAAAACAGGGGTTTGACACCGGGGAGCTGTTTTTT.

This clone appeared once. This could be a read error, since a much larger clone is one nucleotide away. The V call is TRBV9, the J call TRBJ2-2; D not resolved. CDR3 length equals 12 residues. V was shortened by 4 bases and J by 2 bases, with 3 bases between the two germline ends. Germline values: CDR1 SGDLS, CDR2 YYNGEE. CDR3 in amino acids: CASSLNTGELFF. The CDR3 DNA is TGTGCCAGCAGCCTCAACACCGGGGAGCTGTTTTTT. The complete variable domain, with remaining parts taken from reference TRBV9 and TRBJ2-2, reads DSGVTQTPKHLITATGQRVTLRCSPRSGDLSVYWYQQSLDQGLQFLIQYYNGEERAKGNILERFSAQQFPDLHSELNLSSLELGDSALYFCASSLNTGELFFGEGSRLTVL.

This clone was picked up one time. With a far larger clone one base away, a read error is the likely cause. The chain combines TRBV13 with TRBJ2-5; D assignment may be TRBD1 or TRBD2 (5 bases each). The germline V gene has CDR1 PRHDT and CDR2 FYEKMQ (reference sequence). V was clipped by 5 bases and J by 5 bases, with 12 bases between them. CDR3 length: 13 residues. For the CDR3, the DNA is TGTGCCAGCAGCGCCCAGGGCGGGGAGACCCAGTACTTC. It specifies CASSAQGGETQYF.

This clone was counted a single time. The V gene is TRBV14, the J gene TRBJ2-2; the match to TRBD2 covers 9 bases. The germline gives CDR1 SGHDN, CDR2 FVKESK. Germline trimming cut 0 bases from V and 2 bases from J; bases unmatched to any gene: 4. This CDR3 region has 17 residues. The CDR3 sequence: CASSQDGAGGNTGELFF. The CDR3, as DNA: TGTGCCAGCAGCCAAGACGGAGCGGGAGGCAACACCGGGGAGCTGTTTTTT.

This sequence joins TRBV14 and TRBJ2-7, with D perhaps given as TRBD1 or TRBD2 (6 bases each). The germline CDR1 and CDR2 sequences are SGHDN and FVKESK. Trimming took off 0 bases at V and 9 bases at J, with 18 bases between the two ends. This CDR3 has 15 amino acids. The CDR3 protein is CASSQDVGGWWGQYF. Here the CDR3 DNA reads TGTGCCAGCAGCCAAGATGTCGGGGGCTGGTGGGGGCAGTACTTC.